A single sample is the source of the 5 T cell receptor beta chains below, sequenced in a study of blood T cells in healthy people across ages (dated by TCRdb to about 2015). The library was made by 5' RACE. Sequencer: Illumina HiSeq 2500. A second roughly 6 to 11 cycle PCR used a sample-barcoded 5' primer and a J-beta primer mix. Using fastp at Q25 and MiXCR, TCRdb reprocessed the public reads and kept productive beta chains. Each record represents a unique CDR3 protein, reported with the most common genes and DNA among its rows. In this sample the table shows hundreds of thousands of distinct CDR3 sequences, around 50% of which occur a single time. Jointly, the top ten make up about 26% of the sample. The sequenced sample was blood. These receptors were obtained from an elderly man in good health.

The CDR3 sequence: CSARAGRVRGYTF. CDR3 sequence (DNA): TGCAGTGCTAGAGCAGGCAGGGTGCGAGGCTACACCTTC. V usage is TRBV20-1 and J usage is TRBJ1-2; possible D gene TRBD1, 5 bases. The CDR3 is 13 amino acids. V lost 1 base and J lost 8, with 14 bases in between. The germline gives CDR1 DFQATT, CDR2 SNEGSKA (reference sequence).

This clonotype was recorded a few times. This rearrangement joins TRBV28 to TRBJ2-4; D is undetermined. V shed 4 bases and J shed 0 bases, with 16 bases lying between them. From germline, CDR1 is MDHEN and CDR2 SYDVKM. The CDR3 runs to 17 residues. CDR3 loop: CASSSPLGFLAKNIQYF. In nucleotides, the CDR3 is TGTGCCAGCAGTTCTCCCCTAGGGTTCTTAGCCAAAAACATTCAGTACTTC.

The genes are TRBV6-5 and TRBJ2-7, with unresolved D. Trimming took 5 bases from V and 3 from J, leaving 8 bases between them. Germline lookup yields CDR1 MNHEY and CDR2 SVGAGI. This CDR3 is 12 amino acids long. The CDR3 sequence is CASSSQIYEQYF. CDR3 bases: TGTGCCAGCAGTAGTCAGATCTACGAGCAGTACTTC.

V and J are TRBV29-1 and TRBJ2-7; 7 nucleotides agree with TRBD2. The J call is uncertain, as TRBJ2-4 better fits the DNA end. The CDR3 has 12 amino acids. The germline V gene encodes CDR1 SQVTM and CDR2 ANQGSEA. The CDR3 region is CSVGGEGNIQYF. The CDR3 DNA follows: TGCAGCGTTGGGGGGGAGGGCAACATTCAGTACTTC.

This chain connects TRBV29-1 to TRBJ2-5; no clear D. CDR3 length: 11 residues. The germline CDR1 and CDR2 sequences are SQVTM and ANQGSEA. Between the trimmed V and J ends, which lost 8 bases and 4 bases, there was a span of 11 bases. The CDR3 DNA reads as TGCAGCCCCAAGTTTCGAGAGACCCAGTACTTC. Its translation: CSPKFRETQYF.